A single sample gave rise to the 8 T cell receptor beta chains below, sequenced in a study of blood T cells in healthy people across ages. Sample-barcoded 5' priming and a J-beta primer mix drove a second PCR of about 6 to 12 cycles. TCRdb called the 5' RACE reads again in MiXCR, with one record for every CDR3 protein. This repertoire shows 700,000 or so distinct CDR3 sequences, around 41% found once; its top ten account for 25% to 35%. Material for sequencing was blood. The receptors originated from a man older than 75 in good health.

V usage is TRBV7-9 and J usage is TRBJ2-7; TRBD1 or TRBD2 may be the D gene (5 bases each). CDR1 SEHNR and CDR2 FQNEAQ come from the germline V gene (reference sequence). V gave up 6 bases and J gave up 5 bases, with 17 bases separating them. CDR3 length: 14 amino acids. CDR3 sequence: CASSIGANGHEQYF. The CDR3 nucleotides read TGTGCCAGCAGTATCGGGGCTAATGGACACGAGCAGTACTTC.

The chain couples TRBV20-1 to TRBJ2-3; 9 nucleotides align to TRBD1. CDR1 and CDR2 from the germline V gene are DFQATT and SNEGSKA (reference sequence). The CDR3 extends over 16 amino acids. The ends lost 2 bases at V and 2 bases at J; junction bases unmatched: 8. The CDR3 here is CSARLSTGGTTDTQYF. Written as DNA, the CDR3 is TGCAGTGCTAGACTTTCGACAGGGGGAACCACAGATACGCAGTATTTT.

This clonotype was detected a few times. The chain recombines TRBV20-1 with TRBJ2-7, with D perhaps TRBD2 (5 bases). V gave up 5 bases and J gave up 2 bases, with 7 bases separating them. The CDR3 loop spans 11 amino acids. Germline V CDR1 and CDR2: DFQATT, SNEGSKA (reference sequence). The CDR3 DNA sequence: TGCAGTGCTGACGGGGCCTACGAGCAGTACTTC. This sequence encodes CSADGAYEQYF.

Note on this clonotype: This could be a read error, since a much larger clone is one nucleotide away. The V and J genes are TRBV2 and TRBJ2-4, with D possibly TRBD2 on 6 matching bases. The J call is in doubt because the DNA end fits TRBJ2-7 better. Germline V gives CDR1 SNHLY, CDR2 FYNNEI. The CDR3 covers 15 residues. This CDR3 reads CASSEGSGGPHEQYF. The CDR3 DNA reads as TGTGCCAGCAGTGAAGGTAGCGGAGGCCCCCACGAGCAGTACTTC.

In this sample, this clonotype turned up a few times. The chain links TRBV12-3 or TRBV12-4 to TRBJ2-1; 7 nucleotides align to TRBD1. The CDR3 is 14 residues long. V trimming: 5 bases; J trimming: 3 bases; junction bases outside the gene matches: 4. The CDR3 sequence is CASSVDRVYNEQFF. In nucleotides, the CDR3 is TGTGCCAGCAGTGTAGACAGGGTCTACAATGAGCAGTTCTTC.

This clonotype occurred many times. The chain has TRBV29-1 and TRBJ2-6; D unclear. Trimming cost V 6 bases and J 0 bases, with 6 bases left between them. The germline CDR1 and CDR2 sequences are SQVTM and ANQGSEA. The CDR3 totals 13 residues. The CDR3 sequence is CSVMFSGANVLTF. The CDR3 DNA reads TGCAGCGTCATGTTCTCTGGGGCCAACGTCCTGACTTTC.

This clonotype appeared a few times. The rearrangement links TRBV10-1 to TRBJ2-7, with TRBD1 matching 8 bases. Per germline, CDR1 WNHNN and CDR2 SYGVQD (reference sequence). V shed 5 bases and J 0 bases; nucleotides not matched to a gene: 9. The CDR3 length is 16 residues. The CDR3 DNA sequence: TGCGCCAGCAGTCCAAACAGGGGGTCGAGCTCCTACGAGCAGTACTTC. Translation: CASSPNRGSSSYEQYF.

The sample holds many counts of this clonotype. The CDR3 spells CASSLARNYGYTF. The CDR3 DNA follows: TGTGCCAGCAGCTTGGCAAGGAACTATGGCTACACCTTC. The chain has TRBV5-6 and TRBJ1-2; D not resolved. CDR3 length equals 13 residues. Germline loops: CDR1 SGHDT, CDR2 YYEEEE. V was cut by 0 bases and J by 2 bases, with 5 bases left in between.